This TCR beta chain was sequenced for a study of cytomegalovirus exposure and HLA in healthy donors. The PCR had 60 Vbeta and 13 Jbeta primers. Method: immunoSEQ multiplex PCR; TCRdb's copy keeps in-frame clones and lacks some. This table has about 130,000 clones, roughly 78% appearing once. Germline CDR1 MNHEY, CDR2 SVGAGI. The V and J ends lost 5 bases and 9 bases respectively, with 14 bases between them. This CDR3 comprises 13 residues. Source material: PBMCs. The chain is built from TRBV6-5 and TRBJ1-5; D ambiguous. The source is a man aged 45-65 years in good health and CMV-seropositive. The CDR3 DNA follows: TGTGCCAGCAGTAAGCGGAGCGAGCTGCCCCAGCATTTT. Protein: CASSKRSELPQHF.